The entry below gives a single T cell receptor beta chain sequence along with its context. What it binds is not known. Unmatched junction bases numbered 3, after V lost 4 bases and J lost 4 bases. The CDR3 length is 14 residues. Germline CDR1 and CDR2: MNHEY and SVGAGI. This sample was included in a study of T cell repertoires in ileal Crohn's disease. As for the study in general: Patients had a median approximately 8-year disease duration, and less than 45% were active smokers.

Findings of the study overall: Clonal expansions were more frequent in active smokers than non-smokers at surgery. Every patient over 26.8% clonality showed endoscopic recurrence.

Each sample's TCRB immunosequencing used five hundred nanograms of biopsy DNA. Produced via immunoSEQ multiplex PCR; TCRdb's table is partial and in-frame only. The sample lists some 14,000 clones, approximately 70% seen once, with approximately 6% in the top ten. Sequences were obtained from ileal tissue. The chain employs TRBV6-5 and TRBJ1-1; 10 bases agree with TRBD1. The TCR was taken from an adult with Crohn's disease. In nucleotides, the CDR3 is TGTGCCAGCAGTTGGGACAGGGGAAGCACTGAAGCTTTCTTT. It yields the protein CASSWDRGSTEAFF.